This T cell receptor beta chain is from a study of regulatory T cells in long-lasting Graves disease. The sample's time point: newly diagnosed GD, antithyroid drugs for less than 3 months. From RNA extracted from PBMCs, the TCR library was made. Arm-PCR with iRepertoire HTBI primers amplified the CDR3 regions for these TCR beta libraries. As processed by the authors: Samples collectively showed fewer than 80 TRBV and approximately 15 TRBJ segments. A single record per CDR3 protein comes from TCRdb applying MiXCR to the multiplex PCR reads. What appears here as the V and J calls and clone size reflects TCRdb's work, not the paper's. The profile covers more than 300,000 distinct CDR3 sequences, with 10% to 15% appearing a single time and 15% to 20% taken by the ten largest. The sample holds a few counts of this clonotype. CDR1 MDHEN and CDR2 SYDVKM come from the germline V gene. The CDR3 runs 13 residues. Trimming pared 10 bases from V and 2 bases from J, leaving 15 bases between.

Separately, the same data were catalogued under a study of T cells in Graves' hyperthyroidism and ophthalmopathy.

The chain has TRBV28 and TRBJ2-7; perhaps TRBD1 as D (6 bases). This material consisted of peripheral blood mononuclear cells (PBMCs), taken at new diagnosis, from a patient treated with antithyroid drugs. This TCR was recovered from a young woman with Graves disease. This CDR3 reads CATTRQVPYEQYF. Here the CDR3 DNA reads TGTGCCACCACTAGACAGGTACCCTACGAGCAGTACTTC.